Below, 5 T cell receptor beta chains from the same sample are listed, as sequenced in a study of blood T cells in healthy people across ages. For the second PCR, which ran for roughly 7 to 11 cycles, a sample-barcoded 5' primer and a J-beta primer mix were used. TCRdb passed the 5' RACE reads through MiXCR, listing each CDR3 protein once. Among around 1,700,000 distinct CDR3 sequences listed, over 25% were seen once. The sample comprised blood. The receptors were sampled from a woman aged 25-40 years in good health.

This chain joins TRBV3-1 and TRBJ2-1; 16 nucleotides match TRBD2. Trimming at V came to 2 bases and at J to 8 bases, leaving 9 bases not matched to a gene. The V gene's germline CDR1 is LGHDT and CDR2 YNNKEL (reference sequence). The CDR3 has 18 amino acids. This CDR3 is CASSQPGLAGGLLDEQFF. CDR3 bases: TGTGCCAGCAGCCAACCGGGACTAGCGGGGGGGCTTTTGGATGAGCAGTTCTTC.

As for this clonotype: A much larger clone lies one base from this, so it may be a read error. The chain couples TRBV6-2 or TRBV6-3 to TRBJ2-5; no clear D. CDR3 size: 9 residues. V lost 11 bases and J 9 bases, leaving 10 bases between the germline ends. Germline values: CDR1 MNHEY, CDR2 SVGEGT. This CDR3 is CAVGKPQYF. In nucleotides, the CDR3 is TGTGCCGTGGGAAAGCCCCAGTACTTC.

This clonotype was recorded many times. The V gene is TRBV10-3, the J gene TRBJ2-7, with TRBD1 matching over 7 bases. The V segment lost 4 bases and the J segment 5 bases; nucleotides outside the gene matches: 5. CDR1 and CDR2 from the germline V gene are ENHRY and SYGVKD. The CDR3 extends over 13 amino acids. The CDR3 spells CAISVTGNNEQYF. In nucleotides, the CDR3 is TGTGCCATCAGTGTGACAGGGAATAACGAGCAGTACTTC.

This clonotype occurred a few times. The CDR3 region is CASFRDASYNEQFF. DNA of the CDR3: TGCGCCAGCTTTCGGGACGCCTCCTACAATGAGCAGTTCTTC. V is TRBV5-1 and J is TRBJ2-1; D could derive from TRBD1 or TRBD2 (5 bases each). Germline CDR1 reads SGHRS; CDR2 reads YFSETQ. Between the trimmed V and J ends, which lost 7 bases and 0 bases, there was a span of 11 bases. The CDR3 is 14 residues long.

This clonotype was seen at least ten times. V usage is TRBV2 and J usage is TRBJ2-1; 7 nucleotides align to TRBD1. Unmatched junction bases numbered 3, after V lost 5 bases and J lost 5 bases. The CDR3 contains 13 residues. Germline V CDR1 and CDR2: SNHLY, FYNNEI. CDR3 nucleotides: TGTGCCAGCAGTATCGGACAGGACAATGAGCAGTTCTTC. Translation: CASSIGQDNEQFF.